This T cell receptor beta chain was found in a study of blood T cell repertoires in COVID-19. Turning to the study itself: COVID-19 samples collected from the United States, Italy and Spain covered acute and convalescent phases. PBMCs, B-cell-depleted T cells, or T cells provided the cDNA or gDNA that made up the material.

Some clones are missing from TCRdb's copy, which holds only in-frame ones; the method was immunoSEQ multiplex PCR. The sample holds about 130,000 clones, 88% seen once. J was trimmed by 0 bases and V by 5 bases; bases with no gene match: 6. Germline-derived CDR1 and CDR2 are SGHAT and FQNNGV. This CDR3 comprises 16 residues. The sequencing sample was made of peripheral blood. The TCR originated in a man in his sixties or seventies with active COVID-19. The rearrangement uses TRBV11-2 and TRBJ1-4, with 7 bases lining up with TRBD1. Here the CDR3 DNA reads TGTGCCAGCAGCCGGGACAGACTCGCAACTAATGAAAAACTGTTTTTT. Its protein product is CASSRDRLATNEKLFF. Based on the CDR3 plus reference TRBV11-2 and TRBJ1-4, the full variable domain is EAGVAQSPRYKIIEKRQSVAFWCNPISGHATLYWYQQILGQGPKLLIQFQNNGVVDDSQLPKDRFSAERLKGVDSTLKIQPAKLEDSAVYLCASSRDRLATNEKLFFGSGTQLSVL.